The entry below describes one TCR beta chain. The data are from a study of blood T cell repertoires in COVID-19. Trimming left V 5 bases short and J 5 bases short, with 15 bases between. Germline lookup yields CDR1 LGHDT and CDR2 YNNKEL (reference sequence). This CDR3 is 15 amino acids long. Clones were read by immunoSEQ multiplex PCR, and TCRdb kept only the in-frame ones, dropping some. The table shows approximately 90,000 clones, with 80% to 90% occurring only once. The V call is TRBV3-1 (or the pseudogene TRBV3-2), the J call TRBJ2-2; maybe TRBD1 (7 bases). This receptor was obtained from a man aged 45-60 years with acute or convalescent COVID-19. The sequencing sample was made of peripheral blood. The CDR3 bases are TGTGCCAGCAGCAGGCGCCAGGGGGGAACCGGGGAGCTGTTTTTT. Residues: CASSRRQGGTGELFF.